A selection of T cell receptor beta chains follows, all from one sample in a study of blood T cell repertoires in COVID-19. Method: immunoSEQ multiplex PCR; TCRdb's copy keeps in-frame clones and lacks some. In the table there are 200,000 to 250,000 clones, just under 85% of which are singletons. Sequencing was performed on PBMCs or T cells enriched from blood (not recorded which). All receptors derive from a man aged 35 to 55 who had recovered from COVID-19. Each CDR3 is given with its conserved first and last residue. The D gene is left open where the match is weak. Clone size, where shown, is once, few, many, or a class for clones that have expanded.

D gene: TRBD2
J gene: TRBJ2-1
V gene: TRBV4-2
clone size: few
CDR3 DNA: TGTGCCAGCAGCCAAGAGCGGACTAGCGGTTTCAATGAGCAGTTCTTC
CDR3 protein: CASSQERTSGFNEQFF

D gene: -
J gene: TRBJ1-1
V gene: TRBV5-1
clone size: few
CDR3 DNA: TGCGCCAGCAGCTTGGGCCCAGGAGGGACTGAAGCTTTCTTT
CDR3 protein: CASSLGPGGTEAFF

D gene: -
J gene: TRBJ2-6
V gene: TRBV9
clone size: -
CDR3 DNA: TGTGCCAGCAGCGTACCGCGGGACTCTGGGGCCAACGTCCTGACTTTC
CDR3 protein: CASSVPRDSGANVLTF

D gene: -
J gene: TRBJ1-2
V gene: TRBV6-2/TRBV6-3
clone size: -
CDR3 DNA: TGTGCCAGCAGTTACGAGGGCTGGCAAGGCTACACCTTC
CDR3 protein: CASSYEGWQGYTF

D gene: TRBD1
J gene: TRBJ2-1
V gene: TRBV28
clone size: -
CDR3 DNA: TGTGCCAGCAGTTTACCCGGGACAGCTAAAGGCAATGAGCAGTTCTTC
CDR3 protein: CASSLPGTAKGNEQFF

D gene: TRBD1
J gene: TRBJ1-2
V gene: TRBV6-2/TRBV6-3
clone size: -
CDR3 DNA: TGTGCCAGCAGTTACTCGAGAGGGGGCTCGAGGTACAACTATGGCTACACCTTC
CDR3 protein: CASSYSRGGSRYNYGYTF

D gene: TRBD1
J gene: TRBJ2-7
V gene: TRBV6-2/TRBV6-3
clone size: -
CDR3 DNA: TGTGCCAGCAGTTACCAGGGGGTCGAGCAGTACTTC
CDR3 protein: CASSYQGVEQYF

D gene: TRBD1
J gene: TRBJ2-7
V gene: TRBV2
clone size: -
CDR3 DNA: TGTGCCAGCAGTCGGGACAGGCTCCAATACGAGCAGTACTTC
CDR3 protein: CASSRDRLQYEQYF

D gene: -
J gene: TRBJ2-7
V gene: TRBV5-1
clone size: -
CDR3 DNA: TGCGCCAGCAGCTGGACTACCTCCTACGAGCAGTACTTC
CDR3 protein: CASSWTTSYEQYF

D gene: TRBD1
J gene: TRBJ2-1
V gene: TRBV5-4
clone size: -
CDR3 DNA: TGTGCCAGCAGTCCTGGACAGGGGGCCTACAATGAGCAGTTCTTC
CDR3 protein: CASSPGQGAYNEQFF

D gene: TRBD2
J gene: TRBJ2-4
V gene: TRBV10-1
clone size: -
CDR3 DNA: TGCGCCAGCAGTGAGGGGCGGGAGGGGAAAAACATTCAGTACTTC
CDR3 protein: CASSEGREGKNIQYF

D gene: TRBD1
J gene: TRBJ1-1
V gene: TRBV7-2
clone size: -
CDR3 DNA: TGTGCCAGCAGCCCGGGACAGGGGAACACTGAAGCTTTCTTT
CDR3 protein: CASSPGQGNTEAFF

D gene: TRBD2
J gene: TRBJ2-2
V gene: TRBV28
clone size: once
CDR3 DNA: TGTGCCAGCAATTCGAGACTAGCCGGCGGGGAGCTGTTTTTT
CDR3 protein: CASNSRLAGGELFF

D gene: -
J gene: TRBJ2-7
V gene: TRBV24-1
clone size: many
CDR3 DNA: TGTGCCACCAGTGACAAGCCCTGGTGGGACAGCGGGTCCTACGAGCAGTACTTC
CDR3 protein: CATSDKPWWDSGSYEQYF

D gene: TRBD2
J gene: TRBJ2-3
V gene: TRBV11-2
clone size: -
CDR3 DNA: TGTGCCAGCAGCTCCCTACTAGCGGGGGGAGATACGCAGTATTTT
CDR3 protein: CASSSLLAGGDTQYF

D gene: -
J gene: TRBJ1-6
V gene: TRBV11-2
clone size: -
CDR3 DNA: TGTGCCAGCAGCTTAGTTGGGGGCAATTCACCCCTCCACTTT
CDR3 protein: CASSLVGGNSPLHF

D gene: -
J gene: TRBJ2-2
V gene: TRBV5-1
clone size: -
CDR3 DNA: TGCGCCAGCAGCTTGGCCCTAGCATCTCCCGGGGAGCTGTTTTTT
CDR3 protein: CASSLALASPGELFF

D gene: TRBD2
J gene: TRBJ2-7
V gene: TRBV7-2
clone size: -
CDR3 DNA: TGTGCCAGCAGCGTCGGACTAGCGGGAGCGAGCTACGAGCAGTACTTC
CDR3 protein: CASSVGLAGASYEQYF

D gene: -
J gene: TRBJ1-1
V gene: TRBV27
clone size: -
CDR3 DNA: TGTGCCAGCAGTCCCGCCCGAGGGGGCACTGAAGCTTTCTTT
CDR3 protein: CASSPARGGTEAFF

D gene: -
J gene: TRBJ1-3
V gene: TRBV5-1
clone size: -
CDR3 DNA: TGCGCCAGCAGCTTGACAGGGCTCTCTGGAAACACCATATATTTT
CDR3 protein: CASSLTGLSGNTIYF

D gene: -
J gene: TRBJ2-3
V gene: TRBV5-1
clone size: -
CDR3 DNA: TGCGCCAGCAGCTTGGGACTCACAGATACGCAGTATTTT
CDR3 protein: CASSLGLTDTQYF

D gene: TRBD1
J gene: TRBJ1-1
V gene: TRBV12-3/TRBV12-4
clone size: many
CDR3 DNA: TGTGCCAGCAGTTCGGGGACAGGTGAAGCTTTCTTT
CDR3 protein: CASSSGTGEAFF

D gene: TRBD2
J gene: TRBJ2-1
V gene: TRBV5-1
clone size: -
CDR3 DNA: TGCGCCAGCAGCTTGGGTCTAGCGGGAGGCGGCAATGAGCAGTTCTTC
CDR3 protein: CASSLGLAGGGNEQFF

D gene: -
J gene: TRBJ2-5
V gene: TRBV5-6
clone size: -
CDR3 DNA: TGTGCCAGCAGGCTGGGCGTGGAGACCCAGTACTTC
CDR3 protein: CASRLGVETQYF

D gene: -
J gene: TRBJ2-7
V gene: TRBV21-1
clone size: -
CDR3 DNA: TGTGCCAGCAGCAAGGGCCTTTCTCACGAGCAGTACTTC
CDR3 protein: CASSKGLSHEQYF

D gene: TRBD1
J gene: TRBJ1-2
V gene: TRBV15
clone size: -
CDR3 DNA: TGTGCCACCAGCAGAGATGCGGGACAGCGCTATGGCTACACCTTC
CDR3 protein: CATSRDAGQRYGYTF

D gene: -
J gene: TRBJ1-1
V gene: TRBV14
clone size: -
CDR3 DNA: TGTGCCAGCGGCGAACAGGAGTTCACTGAAGCTTTCTTT
CDR3 protein: CASGEQEFTEAFF

D gene: TRBD1
J gene: TRBJ1-4
V gene: TRBV4-1
clone size: -
CDR3 DNA: TGCGCCAGCAGCCAAACCGGGACAGGGATAAAAGCTGAAAAACTGTTTTTT
CDR3 protein: CASSQTGTGIKAEKLFF

D gene: TRBD2
J gene: TRBJ2-7
V gene: TRBV4-1
clone size: once
CDR3 DNA: TGCGCCAGCAGCCTACTAGCGGGGGGATACGAGCAGTACTTC
CDR3 protein: CASSLLAGGYEQYF

D gene: -
J gene: TRBJ2-3
V gene: TRBV27
clone size: -
CDR3 DNA: TGTGCCAGCAGTTTTAGTATCCTGACTAGCACAGATACGCAGTATTTT
CDR3 protein: CASSFSILTSTDTQYF

D gene: -
J gene: TRBJ1-2
V gene: TRBV9
clone size: -
CDR3 DNA: TGTGCCAGCAGCGAGAGGGCTTCCAACTATGGCTACACCTTC
CDR3 protein: CASSERASNYGYTF

D gene: -
J gene: TRBJ2-1
V gene: TRBV7-6
clone size: -
CDR3 DNA: TGTGCCAGCAGCCCCACCCCAGCGGAGACCTACAATGAGCAGTTCTTC
CDR3 protein: CASSPTPAETYNEQFF

D gene: TRBD2
J gene: TRBJ2-2
V gene: TRBV3-1/TRBV3-2
clone size: -
CDR3 DNA: TGTGCCAGCAGCCAAATTTTGCGGGAGTACACCGGGGAGCTGTTTTTT
CDR3 protein: CASSQILREYTGELFF

D gene: TRBD2
J gene: TRBJ2-5
V gene: TRBV5-1
clone size: -
CDR3 DNA: TGCGCCAGCAGCTTGAACGCTAGCGGGATAAACCAAGAGACCCAGTACTTC
CDR3 protein: CASSLNASGINQETQYF

D gene: -
J gene: TRBJ2-7
V gene: TRBV5-5
clone size: -
CDR3 DNA: TGTGCCAGCAGCTTGTTGGCGGGGAGGGAGCAGTACTTC
CDR3 protein: CASSLLAGREQYF

D gene: -
J gene: TRBJ2-7
V gene: TRBV9
clone size: once
CDR3 DNA: TGTGCCAGCAGCGATAGGATTGGAGCGACTAGCTCCTACGAGCAGTACTTC
CDR3 protein: CASSDRIGATSSYEQYF

D gene: -
J gene: TRBJ2-5
V gene: TRBV10-3
clone size: few
CDR3 DNA: TGTGCCATCAGTGAGTCGCCAGGGGAAGAGACCCAGTACTTC
CDR3 protein: CAISESPGEETQYF

D gene: TRBD2
J gene: TRBJ2-3
V gene: TRBV19
clone size: few
CDR3 DNA: TGTGCCAGTAGTATAACGGGGGGGTTGGCAGATACGCAGTATTTT
CDR3 protein: CASSITGGLADTQYF

D gene: TRBD1
J gene: TRBJ2-1
V gene: TRBV7-6
clone size: -
CDR3 DNA: TGTGCCAGCAGGGATGGGACAGACCCCTACAATGAGCAGTTCTTC
CDR3 protein: CASRDGTDPYNEQFF

D gene: TRBD2
J gene: TRBJ2-7
V gene: TRBV29-1
clone size: -
CDR3 DNA: TGCAGCGTTCAACCCGGGACTAGCTCCTACGAGCAGTACTTC
CDR3 protein: CSVQPGTSSYEQYF

D gene: TRBD1
J gene: TRBJ2-1
V gene: TRBV7-6
clone size: once
CDR3 DNA: TGTGCCAGCAGCTTAGTTTGGGACAGGGCTCTGTTCTTC
CDR3 protein: CASSLVWDRALFF

D gene: -
J gene: TRBJ2-5
V gene: TRBV12-3/TRBV12-4
clone size: -
CDR3 DNA: TGTGCCAGCGCACGGGGATCCCAAGAGACCCAGTACTTC
CDR3 protein: CASARGSQETQYF

D gene: TRBD2
J gene: TRBJ2-2
V gene: TRBV28
clone size: few
CDR3 DNA: TGTGCCAGCAGCATCGTGTGGAGCGGGAGTCCCGGGGAGCTGTTTTTT
CDR3 protein: CASSIVWSGSPGELFF

D gene: TRBD1
J gene: TRBJ1-2
V gene: TRBV27
clone size: -
CDR3 DNA: TGTGCCAGCAGTTTATTGGGGCAGGGGGCAGGGTATGGCTACACCTTC
CDR3 protein: CASSLLGQGAGYGYTF

D gene: -
J gene: TRBJ1-2
V gene: TRBV11-2
clone size: -
CDR3 DNA: TGTGCCAGCAGCTTAATTTCAGGGAAGACGGGCTACACCTTC
CDR3 protein: CASSLISGKTGYTF

D gene: TRBD1
J gene: TRBJ2-3
V gene: TRBV9
clone size: -
CDR3 DNA: TGTGCCAGCAGCGTTAACACAGGGGGCCTGACAGATACGCAGTATTTT
CDR3 protein: CASSVNTGGLTDTQYF

D gene: -
J gene: TRBJ1-5
V gene: TRBV7-2
clone size: -
CDR3 DNA: TGTGCCAGCAGCTCCGAGGGGGACCAGCCCCAGCATTTT
CDR3 protein: CASSSEGDQPQHF

D gene: -
J gene: TRBJ2-7
V gene: TRBV6-1
clone size: few
CDR3 DNA: TGTGCCAGCAGTGAAAGCTTAGCCGTTCTAACGGGGGAGCAGTACTTC
CDR3 protein: CASSESLAVLTGEQYF

D gene: -
J gene: TRBJ1-1
V gene: TRBV15
clone size: -
CDR3 DNA: TGTGCCACCTCCGGACAGATGAACACTGAAGCTTTCTTT
CDR3 protein: CATSGQMNTEAFF

D gene: -
J gene: TRBJ1-1
V gene: TRBV3-1/TRBV3-2
clone size: -
CDR3 DNA: TGTGCCAGCAGCCCCACCCCGGACACTGAAGCTTTCTTT
CDR3 protein: CASSPTPDTEAFF

D gene: -
J gene: TRBJ1-2
V gene: TRBV28
clone size: -
CDR3 DNA: TGTGCCAGCAGTTATAACAGGGTAAATGGCTACACCTTC
CDR3 protein: CASSYNRVNGYTF

D gene: TRBD2
J gene: TRBJ2-5
V gene: TRBV29-1
clone size: -
CDR3 DNA: TGCAGCGCTGCGACTAGCTCGTCAGAGACCCAGTACTTC
CDR3 protein: CSAATSSSETQYF

D gene: TRBD1
J gene: TRBJ1-6
V gene: TRBV7-9
clone size: -
CDR3 DNA: TGTGCCAGCAGCTTAGGTGGGACAGGCTATTCACCCCTCCACTTT
CDR3 protein: CASSLGGTGYSPLHF

D gene: TRBD1
J gene: TRBJ1-2
V gene: TRBV6-5
clone size: -
CDR3 DNA: TGTGCCAGCAGTTCCTTACAGGGGGGCTACACCTTC
CDR3 protein: CASSSLQGGYTF

D gene: TRBD1
J gene: TRBJ1-6
V gene: TRBV2
clone size: few
CDR3 DNA: TGTGCCAGCACTAACCAGGGGGCGATGGCCCCTTCACCCCTCCACTTT
CDR3 protein: CASTNQGAMAPSPLHF